This TCR beta chain was sequenced in a study of T cells in Graves' hyperthyroidism and ophthalmopathy. Study-wide results and caveats: Blood shared most expanded thyroid clonotypes above 0.001.

Germline CDR1 reads DFQATT; CDR2 reads SNEGSKA (reference sequence). The CDR3 has 13 residues. The V gene lost 5 bases and the J gene lost 1 base, with 11 bases spanning the gap. The TCR beta CDR3 regions underwent amplification using RNA transcripts as the source. When the TCR CDR3 underwent first-round RT-PCR, the HTBI primer set was used. TCRdb recomputed calls from the multiplex PCR reads with MiXCR, one row per CDR3 protein. This sample has roughly 520,000 distinct CDR3 sequences, with approximately 25% found just once. Using roughly 9.4 ml of fresh peripheral blood, PBMCs were prepared. There are many counts of this clonotype. Its antigen is still unknown.

Sequencing was done on a sample of blood. The sequence came from a woman younger than 45 with Graves' ophthalmopathy. The chain recombines TRBV20-1 with TRBJ1-1; TRBD1 is a possible D gene (5 bases). This chain's CDR3 is CSAPGLTNTEAFF. DNA for the CDR3: TGCAGTGCTCCGGGACTGACGAACACTGAAGCTTTCTTT.